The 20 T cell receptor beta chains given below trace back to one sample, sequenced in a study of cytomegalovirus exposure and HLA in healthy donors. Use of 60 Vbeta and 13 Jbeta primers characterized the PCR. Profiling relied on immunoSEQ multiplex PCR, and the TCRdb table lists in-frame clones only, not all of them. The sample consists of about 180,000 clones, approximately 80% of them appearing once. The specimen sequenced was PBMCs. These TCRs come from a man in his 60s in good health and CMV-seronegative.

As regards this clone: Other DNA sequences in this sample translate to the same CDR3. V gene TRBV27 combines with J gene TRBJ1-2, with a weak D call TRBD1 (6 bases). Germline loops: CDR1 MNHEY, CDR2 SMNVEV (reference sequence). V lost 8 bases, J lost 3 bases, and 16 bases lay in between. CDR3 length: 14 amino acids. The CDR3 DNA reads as TGTGCCAGCTCACAAAGGGGGAACTACTATGGCTACACCTTC. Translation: CASSQRGNYYGYTF.

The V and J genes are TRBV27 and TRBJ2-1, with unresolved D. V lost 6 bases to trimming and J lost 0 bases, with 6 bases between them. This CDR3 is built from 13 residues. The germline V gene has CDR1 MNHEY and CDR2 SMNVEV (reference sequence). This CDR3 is CASRRSSYNEQFF. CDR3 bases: TGTGCCAGCAGGCGGAGCTCCTACAATGAGCAGTTCTTC.

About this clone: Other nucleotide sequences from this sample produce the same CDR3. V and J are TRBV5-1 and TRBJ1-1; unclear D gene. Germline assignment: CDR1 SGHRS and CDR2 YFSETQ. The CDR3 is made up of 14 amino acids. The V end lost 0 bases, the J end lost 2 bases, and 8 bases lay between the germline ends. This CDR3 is CASSLDRGNTEAFF. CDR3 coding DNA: TGCGCCAGCAGCTTGGATCGGGGTAACACTGAAGCTTTCTTT.

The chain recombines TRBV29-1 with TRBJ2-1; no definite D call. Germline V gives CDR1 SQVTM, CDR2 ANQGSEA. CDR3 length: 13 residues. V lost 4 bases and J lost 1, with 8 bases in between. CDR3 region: CSVGLGSYNEQFF. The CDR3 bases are TGCAGCGTTGGTCTAGGTTCCTACAATGAGCAGTTCTTC.

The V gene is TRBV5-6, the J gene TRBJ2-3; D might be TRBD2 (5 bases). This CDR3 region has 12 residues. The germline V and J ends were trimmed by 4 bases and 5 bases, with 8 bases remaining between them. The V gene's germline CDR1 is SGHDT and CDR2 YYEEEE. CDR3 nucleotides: TGTGCCAGCAGCCTCGGGGAAGATACGCAGTATTTT. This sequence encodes CASSLGEDTQYF.

The CDR3 sequence is CASSLDLNTGELFF. In DNA, the CDR3 is TGCGCCAGCAGCTTGGACTTAAACACCGGGGAGCTGTTTTTT. This chain links TRBV5-1 with TRBJ2-2; D is undetermined. CDR3 size: 14 residues. Per the germline V gene, CDR1 is SGHRS and CDR2 is YFSETQ. The V end lost 0 bases, the J end lost 2 bases, and 5 bases lay between the germline ends.

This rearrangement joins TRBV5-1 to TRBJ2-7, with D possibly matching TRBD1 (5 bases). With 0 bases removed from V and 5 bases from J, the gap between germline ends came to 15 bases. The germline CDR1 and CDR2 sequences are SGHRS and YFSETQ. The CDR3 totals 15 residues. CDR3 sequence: CASSLEGRAPHEQYF. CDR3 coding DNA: TGCGCCAGCAGCTTGGAGGGCAGGGCCCCCCACGAGCAGTACTTC.

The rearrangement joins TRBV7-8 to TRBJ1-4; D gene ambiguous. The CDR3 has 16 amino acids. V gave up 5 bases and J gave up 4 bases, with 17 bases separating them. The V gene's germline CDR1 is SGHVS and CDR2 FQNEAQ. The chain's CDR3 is CASSLGGGRVNEKLFF. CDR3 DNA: TGTGCCAGCAGCCTCGGCGGCGGCAGAGTTAATGAAAAACTGTTTTTT.

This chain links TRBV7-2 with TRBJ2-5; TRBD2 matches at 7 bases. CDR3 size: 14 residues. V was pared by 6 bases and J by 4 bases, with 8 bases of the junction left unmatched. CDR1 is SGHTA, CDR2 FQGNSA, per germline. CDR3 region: CASSTWGGRETQYF. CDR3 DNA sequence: TGTGCCAGCAGTACTTGGGGCGGGAGAGAGACCCAGTACTTC. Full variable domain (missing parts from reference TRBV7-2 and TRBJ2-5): GAGVSQSPSNKVTEKGKDVELRCDPISGHTALYWYRQSLGQGLEFLIYFQGNSAPDKSGLPSDRFSAERTGGSVSTLTIQRTQQEDSAVYLCASSTWGGRETQYFGPGTRLLVL.

The DNA for the CDR3 is TGTGCCAGCAACCCCGCCCGAGGCACAGATACGCAGTATTTT. Amino acid sequence: CASNPARGTDTQYF. The chain couples TRBV28 to TRBJ2-3, with D hard to call. CDR3 length equals 14 residues. The germline CDR1 and CDR2 sequences are MDHEN and SYDVKM. Trimming stripped 7 bases from V and 1 base from J, with 12 bases between.

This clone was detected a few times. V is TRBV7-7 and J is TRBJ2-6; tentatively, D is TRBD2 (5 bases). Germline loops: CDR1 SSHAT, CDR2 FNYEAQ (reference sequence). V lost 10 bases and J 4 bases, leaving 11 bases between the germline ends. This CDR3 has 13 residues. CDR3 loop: CATGESGANVLTF. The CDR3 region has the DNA TGTGCCACCGGGGAGTCCGGGGCCAACGTCCTGACTTTC. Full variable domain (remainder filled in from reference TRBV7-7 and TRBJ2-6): GAGVSQSPRYKVTKRGQDVTLRCDPISSHATLYWYQQALGQGPEFLTYFNYEAQPDKSGLPSDRFSAERPEGSISTLTIQRTEQRDSAMYRCATGESGANVLTFGAGSRLTVL.

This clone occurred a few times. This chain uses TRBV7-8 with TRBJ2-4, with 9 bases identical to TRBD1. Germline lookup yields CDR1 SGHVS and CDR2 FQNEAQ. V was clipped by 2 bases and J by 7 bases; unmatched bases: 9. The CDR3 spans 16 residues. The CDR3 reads CASSLKRTGELNIQYF. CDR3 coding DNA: TGTGCCAGCAGCTTAAAGCGGACAGGGGAGCTGAACATTCAGTACTTC.

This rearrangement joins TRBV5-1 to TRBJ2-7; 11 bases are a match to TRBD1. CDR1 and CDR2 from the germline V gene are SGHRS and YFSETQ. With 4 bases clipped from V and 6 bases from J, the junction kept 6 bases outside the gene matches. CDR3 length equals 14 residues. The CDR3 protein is CASSRTGGGSEQYF. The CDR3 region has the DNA TGCGCCAGCAGCCGGACAGGGGGCGGGTCCGAGCAGTACTTC.

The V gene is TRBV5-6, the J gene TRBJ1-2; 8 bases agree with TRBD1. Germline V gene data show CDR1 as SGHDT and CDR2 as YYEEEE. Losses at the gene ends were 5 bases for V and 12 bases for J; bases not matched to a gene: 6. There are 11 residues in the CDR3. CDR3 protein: CASSQTGVHTF. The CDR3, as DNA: TGTGCCAGCAGTCAGACAGGGGTTCACACCTTC.

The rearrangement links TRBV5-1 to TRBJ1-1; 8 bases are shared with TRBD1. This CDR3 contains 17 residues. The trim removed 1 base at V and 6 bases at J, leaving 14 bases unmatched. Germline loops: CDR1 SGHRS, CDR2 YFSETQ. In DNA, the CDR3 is TGCGCCAGCAGCTTGACTGACAGGGGATCCCTTTTCGCTGAAGCTTTCTTT. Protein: CASSLTDRGSLFAEAFF.

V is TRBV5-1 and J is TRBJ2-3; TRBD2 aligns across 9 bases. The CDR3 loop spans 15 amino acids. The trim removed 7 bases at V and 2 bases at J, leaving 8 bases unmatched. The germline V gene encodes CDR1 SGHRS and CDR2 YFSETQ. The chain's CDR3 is CASRAGGGVTDTQYF. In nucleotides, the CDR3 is TGCGCCAGCCGCGCTGGCGGGGGGGTCACAGATACGCAGTATTTT.

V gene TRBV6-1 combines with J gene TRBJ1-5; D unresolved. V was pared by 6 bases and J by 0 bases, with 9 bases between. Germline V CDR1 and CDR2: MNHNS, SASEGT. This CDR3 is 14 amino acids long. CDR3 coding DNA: TGTGCCAGCAGCTCCTCAGGTAGCAATCAGCCCCAGCATTTT. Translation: CASSSSGSNQPQHF.

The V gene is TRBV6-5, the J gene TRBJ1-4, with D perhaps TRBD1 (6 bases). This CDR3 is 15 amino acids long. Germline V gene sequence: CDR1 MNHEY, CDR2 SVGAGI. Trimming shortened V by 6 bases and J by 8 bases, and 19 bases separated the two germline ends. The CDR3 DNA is TGTGCCAGCAGAGGGAACGGGACAAGACGGGAAAAACTGTTTTTT. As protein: CASRGNGTRREKLFF.

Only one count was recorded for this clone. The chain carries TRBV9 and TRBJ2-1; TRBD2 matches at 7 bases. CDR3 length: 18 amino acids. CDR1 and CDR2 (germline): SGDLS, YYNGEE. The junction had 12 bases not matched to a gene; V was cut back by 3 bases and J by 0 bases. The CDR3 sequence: CASSGPKSGGSSYNEQFF. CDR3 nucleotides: TGTGCCAGCAGCGGCCCGAAATCGGGCGGGAGCTCCTACAATGAGCAGTTCTTC.

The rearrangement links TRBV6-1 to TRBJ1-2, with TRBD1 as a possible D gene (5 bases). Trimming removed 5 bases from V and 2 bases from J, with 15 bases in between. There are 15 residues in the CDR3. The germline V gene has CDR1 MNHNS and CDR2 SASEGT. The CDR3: CASSPVGGRNYGYTF. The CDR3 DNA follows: TGTGCCAGCAGTCCCGTGGGGGGGAGGAACTATGGCTACACCTTC.